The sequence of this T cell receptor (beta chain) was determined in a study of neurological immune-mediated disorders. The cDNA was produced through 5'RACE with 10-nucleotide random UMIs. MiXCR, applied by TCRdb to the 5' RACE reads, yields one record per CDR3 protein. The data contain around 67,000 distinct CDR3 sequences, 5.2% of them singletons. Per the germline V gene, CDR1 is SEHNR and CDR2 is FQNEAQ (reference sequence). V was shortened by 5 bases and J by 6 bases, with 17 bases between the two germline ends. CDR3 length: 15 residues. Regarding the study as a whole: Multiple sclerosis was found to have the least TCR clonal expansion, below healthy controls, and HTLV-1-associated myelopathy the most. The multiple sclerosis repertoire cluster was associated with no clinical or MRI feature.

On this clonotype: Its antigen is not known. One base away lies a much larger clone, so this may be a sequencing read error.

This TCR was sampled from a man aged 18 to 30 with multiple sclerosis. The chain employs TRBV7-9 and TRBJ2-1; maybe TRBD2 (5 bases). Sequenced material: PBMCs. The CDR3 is CASSMDLTPANEQFF. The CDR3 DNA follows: TGTGCCAGCAGCATGGACTTGACCCCGGCCAATGAGCAGTTCTTC.